Presented here are 26 T cell receptor beta chains from one specimen sequenced in a study of B cell selection in AIRE deficiency. The method was immunoSEQ multiplex PCR; TCRdb's version includes in-frame clones alone and lacks a portion of them. The sample has over 20,000 clones, 85% to 95% seen once. Sorted regulatory T cells were CD4-positive, CD25-high and CD127-low or negative. The source material was CD4+CD25+ Tregs sorted from PBMCs. These receptor sequences come from a human donor in good health.

V gene TRBV2 combines with J gene TRBJ2-1, with D possibly being TRBD2 (5 bases). With 7 bases removed from V and 1 base from J, the gap between germline ends came to 11 bases. CDR3 length: 14 amino acids. CDR1 is SNHLY and CDR2 is FYNNEI in the germline V gene. In DNA form, the CDR3 reads TGTGCCAGCACCCAGGACTTTTCCTACAATGAGCAGTTCTTC. It translates to CASTQDFSYNEQFF.

The J gene is TRBJ1-5, the V gene TRBV2, with 12 bases that match TRBD1. CDR3 length: 15 residues. CDR1 and CDR2 (germline): SNHLY, FYNNEI. The V gene end was trimmed by 2 bases and the J gene end by 5 bases; junction bases not matched to a gene: 1. The CDR3: CASSERDRGHQPQHF. The CDR3 DNA sequence: TGTGCCAGCAGTGAAAGGGACAGGGGGCATCAGCCCCAGCATTTT.

J is TRBJ1-4 and V is TRBV18; D may be TRBD1 (6 bases). Trimming removed 6 bases at V and 5 bases at J, with 13 bases between. The CDR3 spans 14 residues. The germline V gene has CDR1 KGHSH and CDR2 LQKENI. This chain's CDR3 is CASSTPGANEKLFF. The CDR3 DNA reads TGTGCCAGCTCCACCCCAGGGGCCAATGAAAAACTGTTTTTT. Combining the CDR3 with reference TRBV18 and TRBJ1-4 gives the whole variable domain NAGVMQNPRHLVRRRGQEARLRCSPMKGHSHVYWYRQLPEEGLKFMVYLQKENIIDESGMPKERFSAEFPKEGPSILRIQQVVRGDSAAYFCASSTPGANEKLFFGSGTQLSVL.

J is TRBJ2-7 and V is TRBV11-2, with D possibly TRBD2 on 6 matching bases. Germline CDR1 and CDR2: SGHAT and FQNNGV. V lost 5 bases, J lost 2 bases, and 16 bases lay in between. This CDR3 has 15 residues. This chain's CDR3 is CASSTAGTGTYEQYF. For the CDR3, the DNA is TGTGCCAGCAGCACTGCCGGGACTGGAACCTACGAGCAGTACTTC. Full variable domain (remainder filled in from reference TRBV11-2 and TRBJ2-7): EAGVAQSPRYKIIEKRQSVAFWCNPISGHATLYWYQQILGQGPKLLIQFQNNGVVDDSQLPKDRFSAERLKGVDSTLKIQPAKLEDSAVYLCASSTAGTGTYEQYFGPGTRLTVT.

The V and J genes are TRBV28 and TRBJ1-6; D ambiguous. The V end lost 9 bases, the J end lost 0 bases, and 18 bases lay between the germline ends. The CDR3 extends over 17 amino acids. CDR1 and CDR2 from the germline V gene are MDHEN and SYDVKM. The CDR3 nucleotides are TGTGCCAGTCGTTACGGAGTCGAGAGCTCCTATAATTCACCCCTCCACTTT. This translates into CASRYGVESSYNSPLHF.

The chain couples TRBV5-6 to TRBJ1-1; weak D call: TRBD1 (5 bases). Germline-derived CDR1 and CDR2 are SGHDT and YYEEEE. This CDR3 is built from 15 residues. Trimming took off 2 bases at V and 0 bases at J, with 11 bases between the two ends. In DNA, the CDR3 is TGTGCCAGCAGCTTTCGAGGAGGGGTGAACACTGAAGCTTTCTTT. This sequence encodes CASSFRGGVNTEAFF.

This chain links TRBV7-9 with TRBJ2-1, with a possible D match to TRBD1 (6 bases). The CDR3 sequence is 15 residues long. V lost 6 bases and J 0 bases, leaving 12 bases between the germline ends. Germline V lookup: CDR1 SEHNR, CDR2 FQNEAQ (reference sequence). DNA for the CDR3: TGTGCCAGCAGACGAACAGGGTCCTCCTACAATGAGCAGTTCTTC. Its translation: CASRRTGSSYNEQFF. The full variable domain, in which reference TRBV7-9 and TRBJ2-1 provide the parts outside the CDR3, is DTGVSQNPRHKITKRGQNVTFRCDPISEHNRLYWYRQTLGQGPEFLTYFQNEAQLEKSRLLSDRFSAERPKGSFSTLEIQRTEQGDSAMYLCASRRTGSSYNEQFFGPGTRLTVL.

This clone came up a few times. The chain carries TRBV2 and TRBJ2-5; 8 bases are a match to TRBD2. The CDR3 is 15 residues long. CDR1 and CDR2 (germline): SNHLY, FYNNEI. V gave up 6 bases and J gave up 5 bases; unmatched junction bases: 11. CDR3 amino acids: CASSRFVAGTETQYF. In nucleotides, the CDR3 is TGTGCCAGCAGCCGGTTCGTAGCGGGAACTGAGACCCAGTACTTC. Based on the CDR3 plus reference TRBV2 and TRBJ2-5, the full variable domain is EPEVTQTPSHQVTQMGQEVILRCVPISNHLYFYWYRQILGQKVEFLVSFYNNEISEKSEIFDDQFSVERPDGSNFTLKIRSTKLEDSAMYFCASSRFVAGTETQYFGPGTRLLVL.

This sequence joins TRBV9 and TRBJ2-7; D could derive from TRBD1 or TRBD2 (5 bases each). CDR1 SGDLS and CDR2 YYNGEE come from the germline V gene. This CDR3 is built from 14 residues. The CDR3 sequence is CAHPQGPLRYEQYF. DNA for the CDR3: TGTGCACACCCTCAGGGACCCTTACGCTACGAGCAGTACTTC.

The chain has TRBV11-1 and TRBJ2-3, with D tentatively TRBD1 (5 bases). Trimming removed 5 bases from V and 5 bases from J, with 17 bases in between. Germline V gene data show CDR1 as SGHAT and CDR2 as FQDESV (reference sequence). This CDR3 is built from 15 residues. The CDR3 region has the DNA TGTGCCAGCAGCCTAAACGGCAGGGATGGAGATACGCAGTATTTT. Translation: CASSLNGRDGDTQYF. Filled out from reference TRBV11-1 and TRBJ2-3, the complete variable domain reads EAEVAQSPRYKITEKSQAVAFWCDPISGHATLYWYRQILGQGPELLVQFQDESVVDDSQLPKDRFSAERLKGVDSTLKIQPAELGDSAMYLCASSLNGRDGDTQYFGPGTRLTVL.

This clone has a single count. The CDR3 region is CASSFWDSRTDTQYF. CDR3 in DNA: TGTGCCAGCAGCTTTTGGGACAGCCGCACAGATACGCAGTATTTT. The chain combines TRBV7-9 with TRBJ2-3, with 7 bases lining up with TRBD1. Germline V lookup: CDR1 SEHNR, CDR2 FQNEAQ (reference sequence). With V trimmed by 3 bases and J by 1 base, 4 bases remained unmatched. This CDR3 spans 15 amino acids.

There are a few counts of this clone. The chain combines TRBV6-1 with TRBJ1-6; D unclear. Germline V lookup: CDR1 MNHNS, CDR2 SASEGT. The CDR3 runs to 14 residues. V shed 2 bases and J shed 12 bases, with 14 bases lying between them. CDR3 loop: CASSEWVARGPLHF. The CDR3 DNA reads as TGTGCCAGCAGTGAATGGGTCGCGAGAGGACCCCTCCACTTT.

V is TRBV29-1 and J is TRBJ2-7; 9 bases are a match to TRBD1. The junction had 3 bases not matched to a gene; V was cut back by 3 bases and J by 3 bases. This CDR3 spans 13 amino acids. Germline CDR1 reads SQVTM; CDR2 reads ANQGSEA. The CDR3 DNA sequence: TGCAGCGTTGAGGAGACAGGGGGCTACGAGCAGTACTTC. Its protein product is CSVEETGGYEQYF.

This chain connects TRBV7-9 to TRBJ2-3; 10 bases align to TRBD2. V lost 0 bases, J lost 7 bases, and 4 bases stayed unmatched. The CDR3 has 15 residues. Germline values: CDR1 SEHNR, CDR2 FQNEAQ (reference sequence). The DNA of the CDR3 is TGTGCCAGCAGCTTAGCAGCGGGAGGGCCCCATACGCAGTATTTT. Amino acid sequence: CASSLAAGGPHTQYF.

This rearrangement joins TRBV6-9 to TRBJ1-3, with D uncertain. The CDR3 extends over 14 amino acids. V lost 4 bases and J 0 bases, leaving 7 bases between the germline ends. Germline V gene data show CDR1 as MNHGY and CDR2 as SVAAGI. The DNA for the CDR3 is TGTGCCAGCAGTTCCCCAACCTCTGGAAACACCATATATTTT. It is translated as CASSSPTSGNTIYF.

The chain employs TRBV7-2 and TRBJ2-1, with D unresolved. V lost 5 bases, J lost 5 bases, and 10 bases lay in between. Per the germline V gene, CDR1 is SGHTA and CDR2 is FQGNSA. The CDR3 loop spans 13 amino acids. DNA for the CDR3: TGTGCCAGCAGCCAATTTTTCCACAATGAGCAGTTCTTC. It encodes CASSQFFHNEQFF.

The CDR3, as DNA: TGCAGTGCTAGAGACACCGGGGAGCTGTTTTTT. Amino acids: CSARDTGELFF. The chain recombines TRBV20-1 with TRBJ2-2; D remains ambiguous. Germline loops: CDR1 DFQATT, CDR2 SNEGSKA (reference sequence). Trimming removed 0 bases from V and 4 bases from J, with 0 bases in between. The CDR3 covers 11 residues.

The chain has TRBV30 and TRBJ2-7; the match to TRBD1 covers 9 bases. V shed 2 bases, J shed 5 bases, and the junction held 7 bases outside the gene matches. From germline, CDR1 is GTSNPN and CDR2 SVGIG (reference sequence). The CDR3 has 14 residues. Here the CDR3 DNA reads TGTGCCTGGAGTAACCCGGGACAGGGCGACGAGCAGTACTTC. This encodes CAWSNPGQGDEQYF.

This rearrangement joins TRBV5-5 to TRBJ2-3; D not certain. V shed 2 bases and J shed 0 bases, with 10 bases lying between them. Per germline, CDR1 SGHKS and CDR2 YYEKEE (reference sequence). This CDR3 has 15 residues. The CDR3 region has the DNA TGTGCCAGCAGCTTTGAACCCTTTAGCACAGATACGCAGTATTTT. Its protein product is CASSFEPFSTDTQYF.

This clone was observed a single time. The rearrangement joins TRBV5-1 to TRBJ1-2, with TRBD1 matching 8 bases. This CDR3 comprises 14 residues. CDR1 and CDR2 (germline): SGHRS, YFSETQ. V trimming: 2 bases; J trimming: 4 bases; junction bases outside the gene matches: 4. The CDR3 DNA sequence: TGCGCCAGCAGCTTCGACAGGGGCGTCTATGGCTACACCTTC. Protein: CASSFDRGVYGYTF.

The chain recombines TRBV1 with TRBJ2-3; the DNA was not compared with TRBD2, the D call given in the table. TRBV1 is shown as a pseudogene. The CDR3 runs to 19 residues. The CDR3 reads CTSSQVKETSGSSTDTQYF. Written as DNA, the CDR3 is TGCACCAGCAGCCAAGTAAAAGAGACTAGCGGTTCTAGCACAGATACGCAGTATTTT.

V usage is TRBV29-1 and J usage is TRBJ1-2; tentative D call: TRBD1 (6 bases). The CDR3 has 11 amino acids. Deletions cut 5 bases from V and 8 bases from J, with 12 bases between. Per germline, CDR1 SQVTM and CDR2 ANQGSEA. Written as DNA, the CDR3 is TGCAGCGTTTTAGGACAGAGGGGCTACACCTTC. Translation gives CSVLGQRGYTF.

This clone occurred once. The chain joins TRBV7-2 to TRBJ2-7, with D tentatively TRBD2 (6 bases). With 2 bases removed from V and 4 bases from J, the gap between germline ends came to 6 bases. The CDR3 is 12 residues long. Germline V CDR1 and CDR2: SGHTA, FQGNSA. The CDR3 sequence is CASSLRGYEQYF. The DNA for the CDR3 is TGTGCCAGCAGCTTACGGGGGTACGAGCAGTACTTC.

The chain has TRBV30 and TRBJ1-6; 12 nucleotides agree with TRBD1. With V trimmed by 0 bases and J by 9 bases, 15 bases remained unmatched. Germline V gene data show CDR1 as GTSNPN and CDR2 as SVGIG (reference sequence). The CDR3 is 19 residues long. CDR3 nucleotides: TGTGCCTGGAGTGTACCCGGGACAGGGGGCTGGAATCTTGGTTCACCCCTCCACTTT. Encoded protein: CAWSVPGTGGWNLGSPLHF.

This clone appeared a few times. The V and J genes are TRBV5-1 and TRBJ1-2; 8 bases align to TRBD1. CDR1 is SGHRS and CDR2 is YFSETQ in the germline V gene. The junction had 5 bases not matched to a gene; V was cut back by 3 bases and J by 4 bases. The CDR3 has 14 amino acids. The CDR3, as DNA: TGCGCCAGCAGCTGGGGACAGGCCCTCTATGGCTACACCTTC. It translates to CASSWGQALYGYTF.

This clone is a singleton in its sample. The chain carries TRBV6-5 and TRBJ1-2; a weak D match, TRBD1 (6 bases). From germline, CDR1 is MNHEY and CDR2 SVGAGI. CDR3 size: 14 residues. With 8 bases removed from V and 8 bases from J, the gap between germline ends came to 21 bases. CDR3 nucleotide sequence: TGTGCCAGCCGACTGCTCGGACAGTTCGCCGGCTACACCTTC. It encodes CASRLLGQFAGYTF.